Below are 30 T cell receptor beta chains sequenced from a single sample in a study of cytomegalovirus exposure and HLA in healthy donors. PCR amplification relied on 60 Vbeta primers (plus 13 Jbeta primers). TCRdb's copy holds only in-frame clones and misses some; the assay was immunoSEQ multiplex PCR. The repertoire holds more than 90,000 clones, with 79% as singletons. Sequencing was carried out using PBMCs. Receptor source: a woman aged 18-29 years in good health and CMV-seropositive.

This sequence joins TRBV20-1 and TRBJ1-2, with D possibly matching TRBD1 (6 bases). CDR1 is DFQATT and CDR2 is SNEGSKA in the germline V gene (reference sequence). This CDR3 region has 11 residues. CDR3 nucleotide sequence: TGCAGGGGGGCCTGGGGGTATGGCTACACCTTC. It translates to CRGAWGYGYTF.

CDR3 residues: CASSSDVGVSDEQYF. In DNA form, the CDR3 reads TGTGCCAGCAGCTCCGACGTCGGGGTGTCGGACGAGCAGTACTTC. This chain uses TRBV5-6 with TRBJ2-7; tentative D call: TRBD2 (5 bases). With 3 bases removed from V and 5 bases from J, the gap between germline ends came to 18 bases. The CDR3 totals 15 residues. CDR1 and CDR2 (germline): SGHDT, YYEEEE.

The chain joins TRBV19 to TRBJ1-1; perhaps TRBD1 as D (6 bases). The CDR3 runs to 15 residues. Germline-derived CDR1 and CDR2 are LNHDA and SQIVND (reference sequence). V lost 6 bases and J 4 bases, leaving 18 bases between the germline ends. The DNA for the CDR3 is TGTGCCAGTAGCTTGGGGGCCAGGGAAGGCACTGAAGCTTTCTTT. Translating gives CASSLGAREGTEAFF.

This clone has only one observation. The DNA for the CDR3 is TGTGCCAGCAGCTTAGCTAGGACAGGGGACTATGGCTACACCTTC. This encodes CASSLARTGDYGYTF. This chain connects TRBV7-9 to TRBJ1-2; 9 bases agree with TRBD1. CDR1 and CDR2 from the germline V gene are SEHNR and FQNEAQ (reference sequence). V shed 0 bases, J shed 3 bases, and the junction held 2 bases outside the gene matches. CDR3 length: 15 residues.

The genes are TRBV19 and TRBJ1-1; 8 nucleotides agree with TRBD1. The CDR3 is 16 amino acids. The germline V gene has CDR1 LNHDA and CDR2 SQIVND (reference sequence). The V segment lost 3 bases and the J segment 5 bases; nucleotides outside the gene matches: 11. The CDR3 loop is CASSILSGGAMTEAFF. CDR3 nucleotide sequence: TGTGCCAGTAGTATTCTGTCAGGGGGCGCAATGACTGAAGCTTTCTTT.

J is TRBJ2-7 and V is TRBV11-3; 8 bases match TRBD2. After removal of 2 bases from V and 4 bases from J, the junction contained 16 bases not matched to a gene. The CDR3 length is 18 residues. Germline values: CDR1 SGHNT, CDR2 YENEEA. CDR3 region: CASSLLFAAQRELYEQYF. CDR3 sequence (DNA): TGTGCCAGCAGCTTACTATTCGCCGCACAGCGGGAGTTGTACGAGCAGTACTTC.

The chain links TRBV7-9 to TRBJ1-1; D unclear. The CDR3 is 12 residues long. CDR1 is SEHNR and CDR2 is FQNEAQ in the germline V gene (reference sequence). V gave up 3 bases and J gave up 11 bases, with 13 bases separating them. DNA of the CDR3: TGTGCCAGCAGCTTTGGTGATCAGTTGGCTTTCTTT. Translating it yields CASSFGDQLAFF.

The gene calls are TRBV2 and TRBJ1-5, with no clear D. Trimming left V 5 bases short and J 5 bases short, with 13 bases between. CDR1 is SNHLY and CDR2 is FYNNEI in the germline V gene. The CDR3 consists of 14 residues. The CDR3 sequence: CASSLTHGDQPQHF. As DNA, the CDR3 is TGTGCCAGCAGTTTAACCCACGGGGATCAGCCCCAGCATTTT.

The chain uses TRBV25-1 and TRBJ2-3; D might be TRBD1 (5 bases). Deletions cut 1 base from V and 5 bases from J, with 19 bases between. Looked up from germline, CDR1 is MGHDK and CDR2 is SYGVNS. CDR3 length equals 17 residues. CDR3: CASSEWGGRQGRDTQYF. In DNA, the CDR3 is TGTGCCAGCAGTGAATGGGGTGGCCGGCAGGGTAGAGATACGCAGTATTTT.

The J gene is TRBJ2-2, the V gene TRBV10-3, with D perhaps TRBD2 (5 bases). The CDR3 sequence is 17 residues long. The ends were cut back, 10 bases at V and 0 bases at J, with 21 bases in the middle. The germline V gene encodes CDR1 ENHRY and CDR2 SYGVKD. CDR3 DNA sequence: TGTGCCACCCGCCAGCCGCTAGCAGCCGCGAACACCGGGGAGCTGTTTTTT. It encodes CATRQPLAAANTGELFF.

The chain recombines TRBV4-1 with TRBJ2-7, with D tentatively TRBD2 (6 bases). Trimming took off 0 bases at V and 0 bases at J, with 15 bases between the two ends. The CDR3 sequence is 17 residues long. Per germline, CDR1 MGHRA and CDR2 YSYEKL. CDR3 in amino acids: CASSQEGEADRSYEQYF. CDR3 nucleotides: TGCGCCAGCAGCCAAGAAGGGGAGGCAGACCGCTCCTACGAGCAGTACTTC.

This chain links TRBV7-6 with TRBJ1-3; D uncertain. There are 17 residues in the CDR3. Trimming left V 2 bases short and J 0 bases short, with 14 bases between. In germline, CDR1 is SGHVS, CDR2 FNYEAQ. Written as DNA, the CDR3 is TGTGCCAGCAGCTTAAACCCGGGTCTAACCTCTGGAAACACCATATATTTT. This codes for CASSLNPGLTSGNTIYF. Variable domain in full (rest from reference TRBV7-6 and TRBJ1-3): GAGVSQSPRYKVTKRGQDVALRCDPISGHVSLYWYRQALGQGPEFLTYFNYEAQQDKSGLPNDRFSAERPEGSISTLTIQRTEQRDSAMYRCASSLNPGLTSGNTIYFGEGSWLTVV.

The genes are TRBV30 and TRBJ2-5, with 7 bases that match TRBD1. Germline V gene sequence: CDR1 GTSNPN, CDR2 SVGIG (reference sequence). J lost 1 base, V lost 2 bases, and 7 bases had no gene match. The CDR3 runs to 15 residues. CDR3 DNA: TGTGCCTGGAGTTTTACGGACAGGTTCCAAGAGACCCAGTACTTC. Its protein product is CAWSFTDRFQETQYF.

This clone was picked up a small number of times. V is TRBV6-5 and J is TRBJ2-1; no clear D. The CDR3 length is 11 residues. The germline CDR1 and CDR2 sequences are MNHEY and SVGAGI. V gave up 6 bases and J gave up 3 bases, with 3 bases separating them. The CDR3 region has the DNA TGTGCCAGCAGCCGCTACAATGAGCAGTTCTTC. Amino acid sequence: CASSRYNEQFF.

This clone was seen more than once but under ten times. This chain connects TRBV7-9 to TRBJ1-1; 8 bases align to TRBD1. V shed 3 bases, J shed 5 bases, and the junction held 5 bases outside the gene matches. The V gene's germline CDR1 is SEHNR and CDR2 FQNEAQ (reference sequence). CDR3 length equals 14 residues. For the CDR3, the DNA is TGTGCCAGCAGCTTGACAGGGGATTGGACTGAAGCTTTCTTT. Its translation: CASSLTGDWTEAFF.

J is TRBJ1-1 and V is TRBV6-5; 8 nucleotides line up with TRBD1. V shed 4 bases and J 6 bases; nucleotides not matched to a gene: 4. Per germline, CDR1 MNHEY and CDR2 SVGAGI. The CDR3 is 13 residues long. CDR3 protein: CASSFGQGAEAFF. In DNA form, the CDR3 reads TGTGCCAGCAGTTTCGGACAGGGAGCTGAAGCTTTCTTT.

The V gene is TRBV5-6, the J gene TRBJ2-7; tentative D call: TRBD2 (5 bases). The CDR3 totals 15 residues. Germline values: CDR1 SGHDT, CDR2 YYEEEE. The V and J ends lost 1 base and 0 bases respectively, with 11 bases between them. Written as DNA, the CDR3 is TGTGCCAGCAGCTTGTTGAGGACTTCCTCCTACGAGCAGTACTTC. It specifies CASSLLRTSSYEQYF.

J is TRBJ1-1 and V is TRBV10-3, with 9 bases fitting TRBD1. The germline gives CDR1 ENHRY, CDR2 SYGVKD. V trimming: 3 bases; J trimming: 5 bases; junction bases outside the gene matches: 1. CDR3 size: 13 residues. The CDR3 spells CAISEQGATEAFF. The DNA of the CDR3 is TGTGCCATCAGTGAACAGGGGGCAACTGAAGCTTTCTTT.

About this clone: The same CDR3 can be traced to other DNA sequences in this sample. The chain couples TRBV7-9 to TRBJ1-1; perhaps TRBD1 as D (5 bases). The germline V gene has CDR1 SEHNR and CDR2 FQNEAQ (reference sequence). The V and J ends lost 5 bases and 0 bases respectively, with 10 bases between them. This CDR3 spans 14 amino acids. CDR3: CASSLSGVNTEAFF. DNA of the CDR3: TGTGCCAGCAGCCTTTCGGGGGTGAACACTGAAGCTTTCTTT.

The gene calls are TRBV2 and TRBJ2-4; 7 nucleotides line up with TRBD1. Germline loops: CDR1 SNHLY, CDR2 FYNNEI. J gave up 6 bases and V 4 bases, and 6 bases lay outside the gene matches. CDR3 size: 14 residues. Here the CDR3 reads CASSGQGRGNIQYF. CDR3 in DNA: TGTGCCAGCAGTGGACAGGGTAGGGGAAACATTCAGTACTTC.

V usage is TRBV5-1 and J usage is TRBJ2-5; 7 bases agree with TRBD1. The DNA end is more similar to TRBJ2-7, so the J call may be wrong. The V gene's germline CDR1 is SGHRS and CDR2 YFSETQ. The CDR3 extends over 14 amino acids. CDR3 nucleotide sequence: TGCGCCAGCAGCTGGACCGGGACAGCATACGAGCAGTACTTC. It codes for CASSWTGTAYEQYF.

The chain recombines TRBV6-1 with TRBJ1-2; D is undetermined. CDR1 is MNHNS and CDR2 is SASEGT in the germline V gene. This CDR3 spans 12 amino acids. Trimming removed 3 bases at V and 5 bases at J, with 7 bases between. CDR3 protein: CASSEGSYGYTF. CDR3 nucleotides: TGTGCCAGCAGTGAGGGGAGTTATGGCTACACCTTC.

As to this clone: At one end, the junction sequence differs from germline, possibly due to a read error. The chain combines TRBV7-9 with TRBJ2-3; a weak D match, TRBD1 (5 bases). The CDR3 totals 18 residues. From germline, CDR1 is SEHNR and CDR2 FQNEAQ (reference sequence). The CDR3 here is CSSSLVGRADLGADTQYF. In DNA form, the CDR3 reads TGTTCCAGCAGCTTAGTAGGCAGGGCGGATCTAGGGGCAGATACGCAGTATTTT. Using reference TRBV7-9 and TRBJ2-3 for the parts outside the CDR3, the full variable domain is DTGVSQNPRHKITKRGQNVTFRCDPISEHNRLYWYRQTLGQGPEFLTYFQNEAQLEKSRLLSDRFSAERPKGSFSTLEIQRTEQGDSAMYLCSSSLVGRADLGADTQYFGPGTRLTVL.

The rearrangement uses TRBV30 and TRBJ2-5, with 16 nucleotides matching TRBD2. V shed 7 bases, J shed 5 bases, and the junction held 7 bases outside the gene matches. The CDR3 contains 15 residues. Germline values: CDR1 GTSNPN, CDR2 SVGIG (reference sequence). The CDR3 sequence is CALGTSGRAVETQYF. CDR3 DNA: TGTGCCTTAGGGACTAGCGGGAGGGCCGTGGAGACCCAGTACTTC.

The chain has TRBV13 and TRBJ2-7; 10 positions agree with TRBD1. CDR3 size: 16 residues. Germline values: CDR1 PRHDT, CDR2 FYEKMQ (reference sequence). J was trimmed by 5 bases and V by 0 bases; bases with no gene match: 7. This CDR3 reads CASSLGPGTGVDEQYF. As DNA, the CDR3 is TGTGCCAGCAGCTTAGGTCCCGGGACAGGGGTCGACGAGCAGTACTTC.

About this clone: Compared with germline, one end of the junction differs, possibly owing to a read error. The CDR3 loop is CSSSLVGSGEETQYF. In DNA, the CDR3 is TGTTCCAGCAGCTTAGTGGGTTCAGGGGAAGAGACCCAGTACTTC. The rearrangement links TRBV7-9 to TRBJ2-5, with D maybe TRBD1 (6 bases). CDR3 length equals 15 residues. CDR1 is SEHNR, CDR2 FQNEAQ, per germline (reference sequence). The full variable domain, completed using reference TRBV7-9 and TRBJ2-5, is DTGVSQNPRHKITKRGQNVTFRCDPISEHNRLYWYRQTLGQGPEFLTYFQNEAQLEKSRLLSDRFSAERPKGSFSTLEIQRTEQGDSAMYLCSSSLVGSGEETQYFGPGTRLLVL.

The chain carries TRBV28 and TRBJ1-2; 7 nucleotides match TRBD1. This CDR3 is built from 13 residues. CDR1 is MDHEN and CDR2 is SYDVKM in the germline V gene. The ends lost 6 bases at V and 6 bases at J; junction bases unmatched: 7. CDR3 loop: CASSGDSLDGYTF. CDR3 nucleotide sequence: TGTGCCAGCAGCGGGGACAGCTTAGATGGCTACACCTTC.

The genes are TRBV2 and TRBJ2-3; 7 bases match TRBD2. The CDR3 loop spans 14 amino acids. CDR1 is SNHLY and CDR2 is FYNNEI in the germline V gene. Germline trimming cut 6 bases from V and 2 bases from J; bases unmatched to any gene: 5. The CDR3 nucleotides are TGTGCCAGCAGAGCTACTAGCGTCACAGATACGCAGTATTTT. Protein sequence: CASRATSVTDTQYF.

This clone was recorded a few times. The rearrangement uses TRBV11-3 and TRBJ1-1; no clear D gene. V dropped 5 bases and J dropped 3 bases, with 16 bases sitting between them. Germline values: CDR1 SGHNT, CDR2 YENEEA. The CDR3 is 15 residues long. Here the CDR3 reads CASSPNVGGYTEAFF. For the CDR3, the DNA is TGTGCCAGCAGCCCGAACGTCGGCGGTTACACTGAAGCTTTCTTT.

The chain has TRBV5-4 and TRBJ1-1, with D hard to call. Germline assignment: CDR1 SGHNT and CDR2 YYREEE (reference sequence). V lost 2 bases and J lost 5, with 10 bases in between. CDR3 length: 13 amino acids. The CDR3, as DNA: TGTGCCAGCAGCTTTGCAGGTTCGACTGAAGCTTTCTTT. Translation gives CASSFAGSTEAFF.